This T cell receptor (beta chain) emerged from a study of T cell repertoires in cytomegalovirus infection. On the study more broadly: CMV epitopes in the study were HLA-C-restricted (recently identified) and HLA-B-restricted (well studied).

V shed 7 bases and J shed 4 bases, with 17 bases lying between them. This CDR3 is 15 amino acids long. The V gene's germline CDR1 is SNHLY and CDR2 FYNNEI. This clonotype was detected a few times. The antigen is unknown. TCRdb re-derived calls from the reads in MiXCR, one entry per CDR3 protein. The sample has about 830,000 distinct CDR3 sequences; 32% are singletons. The V gene is TRBV2, the J gene TRBJ2-1; no firm D call. This TCR came from a human donor in good health (CMV status not recorded). Some clones in this sample may be carry-over from other donors' samples. The sample here was cultured CD8+ T cells from PBMCs, taken from culture after CMV antigen stimulation. Here the CDR3 DNA reads TGTGCCAGCACCCCCGGTGGAACCGTTTACAATGAGCAGTTCTTC. Its protein is CASTPGGTVYNEQFF.